The T cell receptor (beta chain) under discussion was sequenced for a study of shared clonotypes between healthy human individuals (dated by TCRdb to the early 2020s). Background on the whole study: A couple of women and a few men aged 18 to 49 years were included in the cohort. Per donor, three plates each were used for CD4 naive and CD4 memory, two for CD8 naive, and one for CD8 memory. To estimate repertoire size and how much clonotype sharing occurs between individuals, the study deeply sequenced the blood TCR repertoires of roughly 5 healthy adults. To increase sequencing depth and limit assay-specific biases, different laboratories used diverse techniques to prepare libraries and sequence TCR repertoires. Leukapheresis yielded between about 0.85 and 10 billion PBMCs per donor.

Study-wide findings and limitations: Estimated clonotype richness was generally larger for naive than for memory subsets. Higher generation probabilities were observed for clonotypes shared by all four sorted-subset donors than for non-shared clonotypes. Based on pairwise subsampling, the degree of clonotype sharing among donors was expected to be affected by sequencing depth. Even with the large sequencing depth, rarefaction of the sorted-subset datasets indicated that sequencing was incomplete. Only blood was sampled, and tissue TCR repertoires likely differ from those in blood. Because the study included only a small number of donors, the genetic and exposure-history diversity represented was limited. When several donors were compared, the shared fraction of clonotypes was about 5.2% for naive CD4, approximately 3.3% for naive CD8, 2.3% for memory CD4, and about 0.36% for memory CD8.

Concerning this clone: Its antigen specificity is not known. No much larger clonotype is one base removed from it; base qualities were not supplied.

The donors were healthy, HIV-negative adults with no recently reported acute infections or vaccinations. Only Caucasian adults living in Nashville, Tennessee, USA were represented among the donors. CD4+ T cells were enriched by magnetic negative selection, after which naive cells were positively selected on CD45RA and the negative fraction was taken as the memory subset. Blood was obtained by leukapheresis, after which PBMCs were separated by Ficoll-Histopaque density gradient centrifugation and cryopreserved in liquid nitrogen vapor phase. Analytical flow cytometry was used to check the purity and quantity of each magnetically sorted T cell population. From each sorted fraction, genomic DNA was isolated and quantified by UV absorbance on a Nanodrop 2000c. The germline V gene (reference sequence) provides CDR1 LNHDA and CDR2 SQIVND. From the cysteine up to the phenylalanine, the CDR3 has a length of 13 residues. The CDR3 DNA has 39 bases and is translated from base 1. The V end loses 4 bases and the J end loses 0 bases, and a stretch of 7 bases separates them.

Using the deep immunoSEQ assay, multiplex PCR amplified TCR CDR3 regions from genomic DNA. For each cell subset, the extracted genomic DNA was distributed evenly across all wells of several immunoSEQ 96-well plates, and each plate served as one replicate. Each replicate PCR for sorted subsets received about 180 ng genomic DNA, equal to tens of thousands of T cell genomes. Purified libraries were measured with a Qubit 3.0 fluorometer, size-checked on a Bioanalyzer 2100, and measured again with the KAPA Library Quantification kit. Every immunoSEQ 96-well plate was sequenced on a separate single-read 150-cycle Illumina NextSeq 550 flow cell. Turning to the authors' computational methods: Because the immunoSEQ output included only junctional sequences and no quality scores, the filtering could not be the same as the filtering used for full-length reads. Sequences were annotated with PyIR, a Python wrapper for IgBLAST v1.9, using IMGT germline references to assign V/J genes and CDR3. Reads were filtered out if the reads had weak V/J assignments (E-value above 1e-6), no CDR3, stop codons, out-of-frame junctions, or ambiguous translated residues. V3J clonotypes were defined by identical inferred V gene, J gene, and CDR3 amino acid sequence. To compute the percentage overlap between repertoires, the number of shared unique clonotypes was divided by the size of the smaller repertoire. Repertoire richness was assessed with RTK rarefaction, the Chao1 estimator, and Recon v2.1 estimates of unobserved clonotypes. OLGA was used to compute generation probabilities for all TCRbeta clonotypes that the gDNA method yielded from a handful of donors. TCRdb retrieved this table from immuneACCESS and kept in-frame rearrangements only. Not all clones are present; in checked studies, unresolved V genes account for under half, and no reason is known for the remainder. V and J calls and clone size follow that table, whereas D and trimming were derived from the DNA. For this sample the table gives 2 million to 2.5 million clones, of which roughly 94% were detected only once. 0.13% of the sample is taken by the ten largest.

The sequencing input was naive CD4+ T cells sorted from blood. What the cell subset or site label conveys for this sample: CD45RA+ positively selected. This receptor was taken from a man younger than 30 in good health. The chain joins TRBV19 to TRBJ2-7; TRBD2 might be the D gene, on 6 matching bases. In nucleotides, the sequence is TGTGCCAGTAGTAAGGGACTCTCCTACGAGCAGTACTTC. The translation is CASSKGLSYEQYF.